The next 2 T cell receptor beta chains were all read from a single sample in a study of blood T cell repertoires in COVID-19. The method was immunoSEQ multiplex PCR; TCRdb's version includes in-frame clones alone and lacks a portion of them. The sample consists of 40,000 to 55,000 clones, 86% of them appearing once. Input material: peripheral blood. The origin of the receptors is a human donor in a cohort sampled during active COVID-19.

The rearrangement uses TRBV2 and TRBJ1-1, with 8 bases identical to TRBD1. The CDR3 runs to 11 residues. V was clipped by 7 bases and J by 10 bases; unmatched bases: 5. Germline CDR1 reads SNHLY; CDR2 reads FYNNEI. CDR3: CASKQGVVAFF. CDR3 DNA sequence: TGTGCCAGCAAACAGGGGGTAGTAGCTTTCTTT.

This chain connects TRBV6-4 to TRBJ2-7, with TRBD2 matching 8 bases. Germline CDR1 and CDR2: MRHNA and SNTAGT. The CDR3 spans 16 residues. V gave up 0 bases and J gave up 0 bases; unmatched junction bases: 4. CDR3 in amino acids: CASSDSSGLVSYEQYF. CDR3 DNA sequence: TGTGCCAGCAGTGACTCTTCGGGACTAGTCTCCTACGAGCAGTACTTC.